This T cell receptor (beta chain) was observed in a study of T cells in Graves' hyperthyroidism and ophthalmopathy. The ends were cut back, 5 bases at V and 6 bases at J, with 11 bases in the middle. Germline lookup yields CDR1 MNHNS and CDR2 SASEGT. CDR3 size: 12 residues. TCR beta CDR3 sequences were amplified from RNA transcripts. TCR CDR3 underwent first-round RT-PCR with the HTBI primer set. TCRdb processed the multiplex PCR reads anew with MiXCR; each CDR3 protein has one entry. Of about 460,000 distinct CDR3 sequences in the sample, around a fifth are singletons; the top ten hold under 55%. This clonotype was picked up a small number of times.

The sequence came from a woman aged 70-85 years with Graves' ophthalmopathy. The rearrangement uses TRBV6-1 and TRBJ2-7, with D unclear. The sequencing sample was made of blood. DNA of the CDR3: TGTGCCAGCAGTTATTCCGGCCGCGAGCAGTACTTC. The encoded protein is CASSYSGREQYF.